This T cell receptor (beta chain) was captured by sequencing in a study of Graves' ophthalmopathy and Graves' hyperthyroidism. Study outcomes and limitations: Most expanded clonotypes in thyroid above 0.001 frequency also showed up in blood. The model's ophthalmopathy progression predictions had approximately 71% sensitivity and 72% to 75% specificity.

This clonotype was observed at least ten times. What it binds is not known. Trimming took 4 bases from V and 7 from J, leaving 16 bases between them. This CDR3 has 13 residues. Germline V CDR1 and CDR2: DFQATT, SNEGSKA (reference sequence). For repertoire sequencing, the TCR beta CDR3 regions were amplified from RNA transcripts. First-round RT-PCR with HTBI primers preceded a second-round multiplex PCR. TCRdb reprocessed the multiplex PCR reads with MiXCR, giving one entry per CDR3 protein. The sample gives 560,000 or so distinct CDR3 sequences, about 40% of which show up once; about 4.6% is in the top ten.

The receptor's source is an adult man with Graves' hyperthyroidism. The chain couples TRBV20-1 to TRBJ1-1; D is perhaps TRBD1 (6 bases). The specimen was peripheral blood or thyroid tissue (not recorded which). The CDR3 DNA is TGCAGTGCTACCAAAAACAGGGACGGTGAAGCTTTCTTT. Translation: CSATKNRDGEAFF.